This T cell receptor beta chain originates from a study of technical replicates of blood from a handful of donors. J was trimmed by 7 bases and V by 3 bases; bases with no gene match: 9. Germline loops: CDR1 KGHSH, CDR2 LQKENI. This CDR3 has 15 amino acids. Clones were read by immunoSEQ multiplex PCR, and TCRdb kept only the in-frame ones, dropping some. The sample includes around 76,000 clones, around 90% of them seen just once. The rearrangement joins TRBV18 to TRBJ1-2, with TRBD1 matching 9 bases. Input material: T cells isolated from PBMCs. The sequence was collected from a human donor in good health. The CDR3 sequence is CASSPPGTGNSGYTF. Written as DNA, the CDR3 is TGTGCCAGCTCACCCCCCGGGACAGGGAATAGTGGCTACACCTTC. Full variable domain (rest looked up from reference TRBV18 and TRBJ1-2): NAGVMQNPRHLVRRRGQEARLRCSPMKGHSHVYWYRQLPEEGLKFMVYLQKENIIDESGMPKERFSAEFPKEGPSILRIQQVVRGDSAAYFCASSPPGTGNSGYTFGSGTRLTVV.